The T cell receptor beta chain described here comes from a study of cytomegalovirus exposure and HLA in healthy donors. General study findings and limits: Among TCR beta chains of equal frequency, HLA-associated ones were more clonally expanded in a later analysis. In an earlier analysis, in some 500 donors, most V segments appeared productive either ~90% or ~30% of the time. A few CMV-associated chains were confirmed in vitro to be specific for CMV antigens.

With 1 base removed from V and 7 bases from J, the gap between germline ends came to 8 bases. Germline CDR1 is SNHLY and CDR2 is FYNNEI. The CDR3 contains 13 residues. This clone was counted between two and nine times. The antigen is unknown. PCR employed 60 Vbeta and 13 Jbeta primers. Only in-frame clones appear in the TCRdb table, and some are missing; sequencing was by immunoSEQ multiplex PCR. Here the sample spans tens of thousands of clones, around 80% being singletons. V gene TRBV2 combines with J gene TRBJ1-5, with D tentatively TRBD1 (5 bases). Sequenced sample: PBMCs. The receptor was isolated from a middle-aged man in good health and CMV-seronegative. Written as DNA, the CDR3 is TGTGCCAGCAGTGAAGAGGGGCGCCAGCCCCAGCATTTT. Translation gives CASSEEGRQPQHF.